Each of the 15 T cell receptor beta chains below was sequenced from the same sample in a study of vaccination and CD4 T cells after COVID-19. Antigens for these TCRs are unknown. Treatment reported: roughly 11-day PBMC culture with coronavirus spike peptide pools or control peptides (ViraFEST assay). Sequencing of DNA taken from cultured CD4+ T cells relied on the Oncomine TCR Beta short-read assay. MiXCR, applied by TCRdb to the PCR reads, yields one record per CDR3 protein. The table shows approximately 15,000 distinct CDR3 sequences, with under 75% occurring only once. The sequenced sample consisted of CD4+ T cells from blood, cultured in vitro. Source of these receptors: a human donor who had recovered from COVID-19.

V is TRBV7-2 and J is TRBJ2-5; no definite D call. Per germline, CDR1 SGHTA and CDR2 FQGNSA. Trimming removed 5 bases at V and 2 bases at J, with 12 bases between. This CDR3 comprises 14 residues. Written as DNA, the CDR3 is TGTGCCAGCAGCGAACTGGGGTTACAAGAGACCCAGTACTTC. This codes for CASSELGLQETQYF.

This chain uses TRBV7-6 with TRBJ2-3, with a possible D match to TRBD2 (5 bases). This CDR3 comprises 16 residues. The germline V and J ends were trimmed by 1 base and 0 bases, with 11 bases remaining between them. Per germline, CDR1 SGHVS and CDR2 FNYEAQ. The CDR3 nucleotides are TGTGCCAGCAGCTTAGGTCCTAGCACTAGCACAGATACGCAGTATTTT. It yields the protein CASSLGPSTSTDTQYF.

The J gene is TRBJ1-2, the V gene TRBV5-1; TRBD1 might be the D (6 bases). V lost 4 bases to trimming and J lost 1 base, with 11 bases between them. CDR3 length: 14 residues. In germline, CDR1 is SGHRS, CDR2 YFSETQ. The CDR3 region is CASSPDRLNYGYTF. The DNA for the CDR3 is TGCGCCAGCAGCCCGGACAGACTTAACTATGGCTACACCTTC.

The chain carries TRBV20-1 and TRBJ2-7, with 10 bases that match TRBD1. CDR3 length: 15 residues. CDR1 DFQATT and CDR2 SNEGSKA come from the germline V gene (reference sequence). J was trimmed by 5 bases and V by 0 bases; bases with no gene match: 7. The CDR3 loop reads CSARESTGTGDEQYF. The CDR3 DNA sequence: TGCAGTGCTAGAGAAAGTACAGGGACAGGGGACGAGCAGTACTTC.

The chain uses TRBV10-3 and TRBJ1-1; D might be TRBD1 (6 bases). There are 15 residues in the CDR3. Germline V CDR1 and CDR2: ENHRY, SYGVKD. V dropped 6 bases and J dropped 2 bases, with 16 bases sitting between them. The CDR3 is CAIRVNRDTNTEAFF. The CDR3 DNA is TGTGCCATCAGGGTCAACAGGGACACAAACACTGAAGCTTTCTTT.

The chain employs TRBV20-1 and TRBJ2-1, with TRBD2 as a possible D gene (6 bases). The CDR3 contains 14 residues. Germline CDR1 and CDR2: DFQATT and SNEGSKA (reference sequence). The germline V and J ends were trimmed by 0 bases and 7 bases, with 13 bases remaining between them. For the CDR3, the DNA is TGCAGTGCTAGAGATGGACCAGCGGGTAATGAGCAGTTCTTC. This codes for CSARDGPAGNEQFF.

This clonotype turned up a few times. CDR3 residues: CASSLDTEAFF. CDR3 coding DNA: TGTGCCAGCAGCTTAGACACTGAAGCTTTCTTT. The genes are TRBV11-2 and TRBJ1-1, with D uncertain. CDR1 is SGHAT, CDR2 FQNNGV, per germline. CDR3 length: 11 amino acids. V shed 0 bases and J shed 4 bases, with 0 bases lying between them.

The rearrangement joins TRBV20-1 to TRBJ1-1; D remains ambiguous. Germline V lookup: CDR1 DFQATT, CDR2 SNEGSKA (reference sequence). The CDR3 extends over 12 amino acids. Trimming pared 4 bases from V and 1 base from J, leaving 7 bases between. The CDR3 nucleotides are TGCAGTGCTAAACAGCCGAACACTGAAGCTTTCTTT. It encodes CSAKQPNTEAFF.

The genes are TRBV15 and TRBJ2-7; D possibly corresponds to TRBD2 (6 bases). This CDR3 contains 14 residues. The V end lost 4 bases, the J end lost 0 bases, and 10 bases lay between the germline ends. Germline V gene sequence: CDR1 LNHNV, CDR2 YYDKDF (reference sequence). The CDR3 spells CATSIGEDSYEQYF. CDR3 sequence (DNA): TGTGCCACCAGCATCGGGGAGGACTCCTACGAGCAGTACTTC.

The chain has TRBV5-6 and TRBJ1-1; D remains unclear. Trimming removed 0 bases from V and 3 bases from J, with 6 bases in between. CDR1 is SGHDT and CDR2 is YYEEEE in the germline V gene. CDR3 size: 13 residues. The CDR3 is CASSLDMYTEAFF. CDR3 in DNA: TGTGCCAGCAGCTTGGACATGTACACTGAAGCTTTCTTT.

V usage is TRBV2 and J usage is TRBJ1-4, with a tentative D call TRBD1 (5 bases). The CDR3 consists of 14 residues. V dropped 7 bases and J dropped 7 bases, with 16 bases sitting between them. Germline V gene sequence: CDR1 SNHLY, CDR2 FYNNEI. DNA for the CDR3: TGTGCCAGCAAGGATGGGGCATATAGTGAAAAACTGTTTTTT. As protein: CASKDGAYSEKLFF.

The J gene is TRBJ2-5, the V gene TRBV12-5, with TRBD1 matching over 8 bases. The trim removed 0 bases at V and 2 bases at J, leaving 14 bases unmatched. The CDR3 consists of 19 residues. Germline assignment: CDR1 LGHNT and CDR2 FRNRAP. The CDR3 DNA sequence: TGTGCTAGTGGTTTGGTACTTTTTGGACAGGGACGGGGGCAAGAGACCCAGTACTTC. Amino acid sequence: CASGLVLFGQGRGQETQYF. The full variable domain, with the rest looked up from reference TRBV12-5 and TRBJ2-5, is DARVTQTPRHKVTEMGQEVTMRCQPILGHNTVFWYRQTMMQGLELLAYFRNRAPLDDSGMPKDRFSAEMPDATLATLKIQPSEPRDSAVYFCASGLVLFGQGRGQETQYFGPGTRLLVL.

This clonotype was recorded a few times. The V and J genes are TRBV20-1 and TRBJ2-5, with 11 bases that match TRBD2. The J segment lost 3 bases and the V segment lost 6 bases, leaving 0 bases of the junction unmatched. There are 12 residues in the CDR3. The germline V gene encodes CDR1 DFQATT and CDR2 SNEGSKA (reference sequence). The CDR3 DNA sequence: TGCAGTGCGGGACTAGCGGAAGAGACCCAGTACTTC. Its protein product is CSAGLAEETQYF.

V gene TRBV2 combines with J gene TRBJ2-6; D is unclear. Germline V CDR1 and CDR2: SNHLY, FYNNEI. V was cut by 8 bases and J by 3 bases, with 5 bases left in between. The CDR3 has 12 residues. CDR3 in amino acids: CASSYGANVLTF. For the CDR3, the DNA is TGTGCCAGCTCGTATGGGGCCAACGTCCTGACTTTC.

In regard to this clonotype: A much larger clone is a single base away; this may be a read error. The DNA of the CDR3 is TGTGCCACCCTGGACTCCGGGGGGGAGACCCAGCACTTC. Its translation: CATLDSGGETQHF. This rearrangement joins TRBV10-3 to TRBJ2-5, with 8 bases identical to TRBD2. From germline, CDR1 is ENHRY and CDR2 SYGVKD. The CDR3 is 13 amino acids.